The clone carrying this TCR beta chain has just a few counts. The data derive from a study of cytomegalovirus exposure and HLA in healthy donors. Germline V CDR1 and CDR2: SGHNT, YENEEA. The V gene end was trimmed by 10 bases and the J gene end by 4 bases; junction bases not matched to a gene: 8. The CDR3 consists of 15 residues. PCR was performed using 60 Vbeta and 13 Jbeta primers. Measured with immunoSEQ multiplex PCR; TCRdb has only the in-frame clones, and not every one. The repertoire has over 120,000 clones, less than 10% of them found once; the top ten carry approximately 1.9%. The rearrangement links TRBV11-3 to TRBJ2-1; 12 bases are a match to TRBD2. Sequenced input: PBMCs. The TCR originated in a man between 45 and 60 years old in good health and CMV-seronegative. In DNA, the CDR3 is TGTGCCACCCATTCGACTAGCGGGAGTTACAATGAGCAGTTCTTC. Its translation is CATHSTSGSYNEQFF.